This T cell receptor (beta chain) was recorded in a study of vaccination and CD4 T cells after COVID-19. On the study more broadly: Cultures designated as controls were supplied with a CEFX pool, an HIV-1 Nef pool, or no peptide.

In regard to this clonotype: Its antigen is still unknown.

Sequencing of DNA taken from cultured CD4+ T cells relied on the Oncomine TCR Beta short-read assay. TCRdb reanalysed the PCR reads using MiXCR and keeps one entry per CDR3 protein. The profile shows about 21,000 distinct CDR3 sequences, about 45% of them singletons. Treatment in this sample: approximately nine-day PBMC culture with coronavirus spike peptide pools or control peptides (ViraFEST assay). Per well, 1.5 million to 2.5 million PBMCs were cultured in the presence of approximately 9.4 IU/ml IL-2 and approximately 10 ug/ml peptide pools. The germline CDR1 and CDR2 sequences are MDHEN and SYDVKM. Trimming took off 5 bases at V and 0 bases at J, with 11 bases between the two ends. The CDR3 extends over 15 amino acids.

The sample was CD4+ T cells from blood, cultured in vitro. The chain recombines TRBV28 with TRBJ1-3; D not certain. The clonotype was recovered from a human donor who had recovered from COVID-19. This CDR3 reads CASSPSGFSGNTIYF. As DNA, the CDR3 is TGTGCCAGCAGTCCATCAGGCTTCTCTGGAAACACCATATATTTT.